Listed below are T cell receptor beta chains from one sample, sequenced in a study of early T cells in non-severe SARS-CoV-2 infection. TCRdb redid the calling of the 5' RACE reads with MiXCR, one entry per CDR3 protein. The sample shows about 48,000 distinct CDR3 sequences, around 14% of them seen only once. The specimen was whole blood. The source of these receptors is an adult who was a healthcare worker with PCR-confirmed SARS-CoV-2 infection or an uninfected control (not recorded which). Both conserved end residues are part of each CDR3. A D gene is named only where the DNA matches it firmly. Clone size is given for some rows only: seen once, a few or many times, or a class if the clone is expanded.

cdr3_aa cdr3_nt j_call clone_size d_call v_call
CAISEQGNTEAFF TGTGCCATCAGTGAACAGGGGAACACTGAAGCTTTCTTT TRBJ1-1 many - TRBV10-3
CASSSPLLAEAFF TGTGCCAGCAGCTCCCCCCTCCTAGCTGAAGCTTTCTTT TRBJ1-1 many - TRBV7-2
CASSLGPGPSKLGEQYF TGTGCCAGCAGCTTAGGACCGGGACCATCAAAACTGGGGGAGCAGTACTTC TRBJ2-7 - - TRBV11-3
CASIPDRGLGNEQFF TGTGCCAGCATCCCTGACAGGGGTCTGGGCAATGAGCAGTTCTTC TRBJ2-1 - TRBD1 TRBV2
CASGVDSLITGELFF TGTGCCAGCGGGGTAGACAGCCTCATCACCGGGGAGCTGTTTTTT TRBJ2-2 many - TRBV5-6
CASSSSRAYNEQFF TGTGCCAGCAGTTCAAGCAGGGCATACAATGAGCAGTTCTTC TRBJ2-1 few - TRBV27
CASSLDQPQHF TGTGCCAGCAGTTTGGATCAGCCCCAGCATTTT TRBJ1-5 - - TRBV28
CSVRTGVNQPQHF TGCAGCGTGCGGACAGGGGTAAATCAGCCCCAGCATTTT TRBJ1-5 many TRBD1 TRBV29-1
CASRTTEGTANVLTF TGTGCCAGCAGGACGACAGAGGGGACGGCCAACGTCCTGACTTTC TRBJ2-6 few - TRBV7-9
CASSKLAGVSNEQFF TGTGCCAGTAGTAAACTAGCGGGAGTCTCCAATGAGCAGTTCTTC TRBJ2-1 - TRBD2 TRBV19
CASSQDRWTESYEQYF TGCGCCAGCAGCCAAGATCGGTGGACAGAGTCCTACGAGCAGTACTTC TRBJ2-7 many - TRBV4-1
CAWSDSYGYTF TGTGCCTGGAGTGACAGCTATGGCTACACCTTC TRBJ1-2 few - TRBV30
CASFDVLTEAFF TGCGCCAGCTTCGACGTATTGACTGAAGCTTTCTTT TRBJ1-1 few - TRBV5-1
CSVSSLWGEQFF TGCAGCGTTTCCTCCCTTTGGGGTGAGCAGTTCTTC TRBJ2-1 few - TRBV29-1
CASSQDPDSITRPLHF TGTGCCAGCAGCCAAGATCCCGACAGTATTACTCGTCCCCTCCACTTT TRBJ1-6 many - TRBV4-2
CASSSGTSSGELFF TGTGCCAGCAGCAGTGGGACTAGTTCCGGGGAGCTGTTTTTT TRBJ2-2 few TRBD2 TRBV7-6